These 31 T cell receptor beta chains came from one sample sequenced in a study of shared clonotypes between healthy human individuals. Naive CD8 cells lacked CD45RO, underwent positive selection for CCR7 and left out terminally differentiated effector memory CD45RA+ cells. The protocol was immunoSEQ multiplex PCR, while the TCRdb copy is restricted to in-frame clones and leaves out a portion. Altogether around 2,000,000 clones are present, 90% to 95% being singletons, with the ten largest covering more than 1.5%. Sequences were obtained from naive CD8+ T cells from PBMCs. The receptors were sampled from a young man in good health. Some clones in this sample may be carry-over from other donors' samples.

V and J are TRBV19 and TRBJ1-4; 8 nucleotides agree with TRBD1. This CDR3 is 14 amino acids long. The germline CDR1 and CDR2 sequences are LNHDA and SQIVND (reference sequence). After removal of 4 bases from V and 14 bases from J, the junction contained 12 bases not matched to a gene. The CDR3 DNA reads TGTGCCAGTAGTACCCCTGGACAGGGAAGGGGGCTGTTTTTT. Its protein is CASSTPGQGRGLFF.

This sequence joins TRBV28 and TRBJ2-5, with D unresolved. The germline CDR1 and CDR2 sequences are MDHEN and SYDVKM. The ends were cut back, 7 bases at V and 2 bases at J, with 23 bases in the middle. The CDR3 covers 17 residues. This CDR3 reads CASTRPAGPPKQETQYF. DNA of the CDR3: TGTGCCAGCACCCGTCCGGCCGGGCCCCCGAAACAAGAGACCCAGTACTTC.

V is TRBV27 and J is TRBJ1-1; TRBD1 might be the D (6 bases). V gave up 6 bases and J gave up 4 bases, with 21 bases separating them. The CDR3 contains 16 residues. Germline V CDR1 and CDR2: MNHEY, SMNVEV (reference sequence). The CDR3 loop is CASRTYSGGLGTEAFF. The CDR3 DNA reads as TGTGCCAGCAGGACCTACTCGGGGGGGCTGGGCACTGAAGCTTTCTTT.

The J gene is TRBJ1-5, the V gene TRBV15; 7 positions match TRBD1. The V gene end was trimmed by 5 bases and the J gene end by 0 bases; junction bases not matched to a gene: 13. The CDR3 has 18 residues. Looked up from germline, CDR1 is LNHNV and CDR2 is YYDKDF (reference sequence). CDR3 region: CATSRGPQQGNSNQPQHF. The CDR3 nucleotides read TGTGCCACCAGCCGAGGCCCCCAACAGGGGAATAGCAATCAGCCCCAGCATTTT.

The rearrangement links TRBV19 to TRBJ2-1, with D possibly being TRBD2 (6 bases). Deletions cut 8 bases from V and 15 bases from J, with 20 bases between. Germline V gives CDR1 LNHDA, CDR2 SQIVND (reference sequence). The CDR3 has 12 amino acids. CDR3 protein: CASWRGPRALFF. As DNA, the CDR3 is TGTGCCAGTTGGCGGGGACCCCGAGCTCTGTTCTTC. Looking up the rest from reference TRBV19 and TRBJ2-1 gives the full variable domain: DGGITQSPKYLFRKEGQNVTLSCEQNLNHDAMYWYRQDPGQGLRLIYYSQIVNDFQKGDIAEGYSVSREKKESFPLTVTSAQKNPTAFYLCASWRGPRALFFGPGTRLTVL.

The J gene is TRBJ2-5, the V gene TRBV6-5; D possibly corresponds to TRBD1 (6 bases). V was shortened by 2 bases and J by 2 bases, with 12 bases between the two germline ends. Germline values: CDR1 MNHEY, CDR2 SVGAGI. The CDR3 has 15 residues. Here the CDR3 reads CASSYGQNLQETQYF. For the CDR3, the DNA is TGTGCCAGCAGTTACGGACAGAATTTACAAGAGACCCAGTACTTC.

This clone was counted once. The chain joins TRBV28 to TRBJ2-3, with 12 positions matching TRBD2. Germline assignment: CDR1 MDHEN and CDR2 SYDVKM. J lost 4 bases, V lost 3 bases, and 8 bases had no gene match. The CDR3 consists of 17 residues. The CDR3 region is CASSFPGLAGPPDTQYF. The DNA for the CDR3 is TGTGCCAGCAGTTTCCCCGGACTAGCGGGGCCCCCAGATACGCAGTATTTT.

The rearrangement links TRBV10-2 to TRBJ2-7, with D hard to call. Germline CDR1 reads WSHSY; CDR2 reads SAAADI. This CDR3 has 13 amino acids. Trimming took 3 bases from V and 3 from J, leaving 9 bases between them. Here the CDR3 DNA reads TGCGCCAGCAGTGATAAGCGTAGCTACGAGCAGTACTTC. Translated: CASSDKRSYEQYF.

As to this clone: Other nucleotide sequences from this sample produce the same CDR3. CDR3 bases: TGTGCCAGCAGTCCGGGACAGTCCTACGAGCAGTACTTC. It yields the protein CASSPGQSYEQYF. The V gene is TRBV27, the J gene TRBJ2-7; 7 bases are a match to TRBD1. Trimming at V came to 5 bases and at J to 1 base, leaving 2 bases not matched to a gene. The CDR3 runs 13 residues. Germline assignment: CDR1 MNHEY and CDR2 SMNVEV (reference sequence).

About this clone: The same CDR3 can be traced to other DNA sequences in this sample. The chain links TRBV27 to TRBJ2-1; 10 nucleotides line up with TRBD1. The CDR3 contains 14 residues. The germline gives CDR1 MNHEY, CDR2 SMNVEV (reference sequence). Germline trimming cut 5 bases from V and 2 bases from J; bases unmatched to any gene: 0. As DNA, the CDR3 is TGTGCCAGCAGTGACAGGGGGCCCTACAATGAGCAGTTCTTC. Translation: CASSDRGPYNEQFF.

The gene calls are TRBV11-2 and TRBJ2-6; TRBD2 aligns across 10 bases. Trimming removed 2 bases from V and 3 bases from J; junction bases left unmatched: 10. The CDR3 is 19 amino acids. Germline V lookup: CDR1 SGHAT, CDR2 FQNNGV. CDR3 coding DNA: TGTGCCAGCAGCTTACGACTAGCGGGTGGGCTAAATGGGGCCAACGTCCTGACTTTC. It is translated as CASSLRLAGGLNGANVLTF.

The chain is built from TRBV27 and TRBJ2-2; D unresolved. The CDR3 loop spans 15 amino acids. CDR1 is MNHEY, CDR2 SMNVEV, per germline (reference sequence). Trimming shortened V by 0 bases and J by 5 bases, and 10 bases separated the two germline ends. CDR3 bases: TGTGCCAGCAGTTTATCGATCTTGGGAACCGGGGAGCTGTTTTTT. Protein: CASSLSILGTGELFF.

In nucleotides, the CDR3 is TGCAGCGTCTGGGACAGGAGCTCCTACGAGCAGTACTTC. Translated, it gives CSVWDRSSYEQYF. The rearrangement uses TRBV29-1 and TRBJ2-7; 8 bases fit TRBD1. The CDR3 extends over 13 amino acids. CDR1 is SQVTM, CDR2 ANQGSEA, per germline. Germline trimming cut 6 bases from V and 0 bases from J; bases unmatched to any gene: 4.

CDR3 sequence: CASGYNTGELFF. In nucleotides, the CDR3 is TGTGCCAGCGGGTACAACACCGGGGAGCTGTTTTTT. The genes are TRBV11-3 and TRBJ2-2; D is unclear. V gave up 8 bases and J gave up 2 bases, with 6 bases separating them. Germline values: CDR1 SGHNT, CDR2 YENEEA. The CDR3 has 12 amino acids.

This chain joins TRBV2 and TRBJ2-7; D is undetermined. The CDR3 runs 13 residues. Germline lookup yields CDR1 SNHLY and CDR2 FYNNEI. Trimming took off 5 bases at V and 5 bases at J, with 13 bases between the two ends. The CDR3 sequence is CASSPESPHEQYF. In nucleotides, the CDR3 is TGTGCCAGCAGTCCCGAGTCTCCCCACGAGCAGTACTTC. Full variable domain (outside the CDR3, taken from reference TRBV2 and TRBJ2-7): EPEVTQTPSHQVTQMGQEVILRCVPISNHLYFYWYRQILGQKVEFLVSFYNNEISEKSEIFDDQFSVERPDGSNFTLKIRSTKLEDSAMYFCASSPESPHEQYFGPGTRLTVT.

The chain recombines TRBV4-3 with TRBJ2-2, with 7 bases aligning to TRBD2. V trimming: 0 bases; J trimming: 3 bases; junction bases outside the gene matches: 7. This CDR3 is 17 amino acids long. Germline lookup yields CDR1 LGHNA and CDR2 YSLEER. DNA of the CDR3: TGCGCCAGCAGCCAAGATTCTAGCGGAGGGTACACCGGGGAGCTGTTTTTT. Amino acid sequence: CASSQDSSGGYTGELFF.

Comments on this clone: This specimen includes other DNA sequences encoding the same CDR3. This sequence joins TRBV11-2 and TRBJ2-7; 10 bases agree with TRBD2. Germline V gene lookup returns CDR1 SGHAT and CDR2 FQNNGV. V lost 5 bases, J lost 4 bases, and 5 bases stayed unmatched. The CDR3 is made up of 14 amino acids. The CDR3 is CASSLSGRAYEQYF. The CDR3 region has the DNA TGTGCCAGCAGCCTCAGCGGGAGGGCTTACGAGCAGTACTTC.

Concerning this clone itself: Other DNA sequences in the same sample also yield this CDR3. This sequence joins TRBV27 and TRBJ1-2; D not certain. The germline V gene has CDR1 MNHEY and CDR2 SMNVEV (reference sequence). There are 13 residues in the CDR3. V lost 0 bases and J lost 3, with 5 bases in between. Here the CDR3 DNA reads TGTGCCAGCAGTTTATCCGGATACTATGGCTACACCTTC. It translates to CASSLSGYYGYTF.

CDR3 DNA sequence: TGTGCCAGCAGCTTGGGTTGGGCCCCGGAGGAGGGCTATGGCTACACCTTC. Translation: CASSLGWAPEEGYGYTF. This chain uses TRBV5-4 with TRBJ1-2; D remains ambiguous. The V gene lost 0 bases and the J gene lost 4 bases, with 19 bases spanning the gap. The CDR3 consists of 17 residues. In germline, CDR1 is SGHNT, CDR2 YYREEE (reference sequence). Combining the CDR3 with reference TRBV5-4 and TRBJ1-2 gives the whole variable domain ETGVTQSPTHLIKTRGQQVTLRCSSQSGHNTVSWYQQALGQGPQFIFQYYREEENGRGNFPPRFSGLQFPNYSSELNVNALELDDSALYLCASSLGWAPEEGYGYTFGSGTRLTVV.

This chain connects TRBV6-5 to TRBJ2-1; D perhaps matches TRBD2 (5 bases). With 10 bases removed from V and 2 bases from J, the gap between germline ends came to 18 bases. CDR1 is MNHEY, CDR2 SVGAGI, per germline. The CDR3 covers 15 residues. The CDR3 region is CATRTSVGAYNEQFF. The CDR3 DNA is TGTGCCACCAGAACCAGTGTGGGAGCCTACAATGAGCAGTTCTTC.

This chain joins TRBV14 and TRBJ2-7, with 9 positions matching TRBD1. Germline V gene sequence: CDR1 SGHDN, CDR2 FVKESK. There are 15 residues in the CDR3. Unmatched junction bases numbered 6, after V lost 3 bases and J lost 3 bases. For the CDR3, the DNA is TGTGCCAGCAGCCAGGGACAGGGTATAATCTACGAGCAGTACTTC. Residues: CASSQGQGIIYEQYF.

This clone was counted a single time. The rearrangement links TRBV2 to TRBJ1-5; the match to TRBD1 covers 8 bases. Looked up from germline, CDR1 is SNHLY and CDR2 is FYNNEI. The J segment lost 6 bases and the V segment lost 3 bases, leaving 13 bases of the junction unmatched. This CDR3 comprises 17 residues. CDR3 in DNA: TGTGCCAGCAGTGATTGGGGCCTCGGACAGGGACCTCAGCCCCAGCATTTT. The encoded protein is CASSDWGLGQGPQPQHF. Full variable domain (remainder filled in from reference TRBV2 and TRBJ1-5): EPEVTQTPSHQVTQMGQEVILRCVPISNHLYFYWYRQILGQKVEFLVSFYNNEISEKSEIFDDQFSVERPDGSNFTLKIRSTKLEDSAMYFCASSDWGLGQGPQPQHFGDGTRLSIL.

As to this clone: Distinct nucleotide sequences in the sample also encode this CDR3. The chain couples TRBV28 to TRBJ1-1; D is ambiguous. CDR1 is MDHEN and CDR2 is SYDVKM in the germline V gene. Trimming cost V 3 bases and J 1 base, with 9 bases left between them. The CDR3 has 14 residues. The CDR3 here is CASSFPGANTEAFF. The CDR3 DNA sequence: TGTGCCAGCAGTTTCCCGGGAGCGAACACTGAAGCTTTCTTT.

This chain links TRBV4-1 with TRBJ2-5, with TRBD2 as a possible D gene (8 bases). Germline V lookup: CDR1 MGHRA, CDR2 YSYEKL. CDR3 length: 16 residues. With 4 bases removed from V and 5 bases from J, the gap between germline ends came to 20 bases. The CDR3 DNA reads as TGCGCCAGCAGCCTAAGCGGGAGCGCCAGGGGGGAGACCCAGTACTTC. Translation: CASSLSGSARGETQYF.

The chain carries TRBV27 and TRBJ2-1; perhaps D is TRBD1 or TRBD2 (5 bases each). Trimming cost V 4 bases and J 6 bases, with 19 bases left between them. The length of the CDR3 is 16 residues. In germline, CDR1 is MNHEY, CDR2 SMNVEV (reference sequence). CDR3 sequence (DNA): TGTGCCAGCAGTTACTCCCCGGGACCGCCCCTCAATGAGCAGTTCTTC. Residues: CASSYSPGPPLNEQFF.

This clone was seen more than once but under ten times. The chain uses TRBV9 and TRBJ1-2; 7 bases are a match to TRBD1. Germline V gene lookup returns CDR1 SGDLS and CDR2 YYNGEE. V shed 3 bases, J shed 6 bases, and the junction held 11 bases outside the gene matches. This CDR3 comprises 15 residues. Here the CDR3 DNA reads TGTGCCAGCAGCGGGGCGGGGACAGTGGTTAATGGCTACACCTTC. This translates into CASSGAGTVVNGYTF.

The rearrangement joins TRBV10-1 to TRBJ2-3; D unresolved. V lost 4 bases to trimming and J lost 0 bases, with 14 bases between them. Germline CDR1 reads WNHNN; CDR2 reads SYGVQD (reference sequence). This CDR3 is 16 amino acids long. The CDR3 DNA sequence: TGCGCCAGCAGTGGAGGTAGCTGGGTCAGCACAGATACGCAGTATTTT. Protein product: CASSGGSWVSTDTQYF.

The rearrangement links TRBV28 to TRBJ1-3; the D is unclear. CDR1 and CDR2 from the germline V gene are MDHEN and SYDVKM. The V and J ends lost 5 bases and 0 bases respectively, with 5 bases between them. This CDR3 has 13 residues. CDR3 in amino acids: CASSIYSGNTIYF. Here the CDR3 DNA reads TGTGCCAGCAGTATATACTCTGGAAACACCATATATTTT.

The chain combines TRBV7-9 with TRBJ2-3; D is possibly TRBD2 (6 bases). Germline CDR1 and CDR2: SEHNR and FQNEAQ (reference sequence). Trimming pared 4 bases from V and 4 bases from J, leaving 9 bases between. The CDR3 spans 13 residues. The CDR3 loop reads CASSWLAADTQYF. DNA of the CDR3: TGTGCCAGCAGCTGGTTAGCGGCAGATACGCAGTATTTT.

V and J are TRBV10-3 and TRBJ2-7, with D maybe TRBD1 (5 bases). The CDR3 extends over 12 amino acids. In germline, CDR1 is ENHRY, CDR2 SYGVKD. Trimming removed 10 bases from V and 2 bases from J, with 12 bases in between. As DNA, the CDR3 is TGTGCCAGCGGCGAAGGGGCCTACGAGCAGTACTTC. It specifies CASGEGAYEQYF.

V and J are TRBV2 and TRBJ2-7; 9 positions match TRBD2. This CDR3 region has 12 residues. V dropped 9 bases and J dropped 5; count of bases not matched to a gene: 5. From germline, CDR1 is SNHLY and CDR2 FYNNEI. In DNA, the CDR3 is TGTGCCAGTGGGACTAGCAATAACGAGCAGTACTTC. Its protein is CASGTSNNEQYF.